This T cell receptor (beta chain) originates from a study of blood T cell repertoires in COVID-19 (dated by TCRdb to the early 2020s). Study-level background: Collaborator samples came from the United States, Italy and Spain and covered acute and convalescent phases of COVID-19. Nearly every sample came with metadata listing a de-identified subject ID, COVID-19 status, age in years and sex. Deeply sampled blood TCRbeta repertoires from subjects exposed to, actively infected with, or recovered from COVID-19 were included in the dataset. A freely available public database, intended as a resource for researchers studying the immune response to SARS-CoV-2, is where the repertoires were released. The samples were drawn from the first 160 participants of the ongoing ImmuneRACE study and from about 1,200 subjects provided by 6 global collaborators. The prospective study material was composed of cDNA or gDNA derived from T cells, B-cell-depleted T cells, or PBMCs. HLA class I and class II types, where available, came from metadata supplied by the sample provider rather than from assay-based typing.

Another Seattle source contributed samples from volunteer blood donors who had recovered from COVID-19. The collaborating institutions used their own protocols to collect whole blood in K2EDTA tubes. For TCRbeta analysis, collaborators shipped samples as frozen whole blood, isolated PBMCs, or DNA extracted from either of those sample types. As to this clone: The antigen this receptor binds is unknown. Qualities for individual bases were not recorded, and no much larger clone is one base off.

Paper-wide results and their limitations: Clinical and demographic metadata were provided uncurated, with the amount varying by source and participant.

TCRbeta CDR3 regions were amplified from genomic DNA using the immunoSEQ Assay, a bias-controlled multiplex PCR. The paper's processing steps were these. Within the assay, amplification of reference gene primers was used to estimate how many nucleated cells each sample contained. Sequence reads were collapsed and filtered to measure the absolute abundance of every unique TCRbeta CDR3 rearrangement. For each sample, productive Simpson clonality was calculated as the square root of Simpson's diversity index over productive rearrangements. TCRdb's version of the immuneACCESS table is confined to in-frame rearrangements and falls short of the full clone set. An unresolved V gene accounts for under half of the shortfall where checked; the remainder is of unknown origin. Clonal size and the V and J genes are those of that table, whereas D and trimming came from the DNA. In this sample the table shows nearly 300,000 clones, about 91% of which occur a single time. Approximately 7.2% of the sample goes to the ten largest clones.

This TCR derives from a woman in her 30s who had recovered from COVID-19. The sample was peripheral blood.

The base sequence is TGTGCCAGCAGCCTAACCGGGATGGTCCAGTTCTTC. Its protein is CASSLTGMVQFF. Recombination connected TRBV3-1 (or the pseudogene TRBV3-2) to TRBJ2-1; TRBD2 is perhaps the D gene, given 5 matching bases. Measured from the cysteine to the phenylalanine, the CDR3 is 12 residues long. Only CDR3 DNA remains: 36 bases, in frame from the first base. V and J are truncated by 4 bases and 13 bases respectively, leaving an intervening sequence of 14 bases. As encoded in the germline V gene (reference sequence), CDR1 is LGHDT while CDR2 is YNNKEL.